This TCR beta chain was identified in a study of blood T cell repertoires in COVID-19. Background on the study: COVID-19 samples from acute and convalescent phases originated in the United States, Italy and Spain. PBMCs, B-cell-depleted T cells, or T cells provided the cDNA or gDNA that made up the material.

Patients at the Seattle site were enrolled during active infection and followed longitudinally. TCRdb's copy holds only in-frame clones and misses some; the assay was immunoSEQ multiplex PCR. Of 250,000 to 400,000 clones listed, under 90% are singletons. This clone has a handful of counts. V dropped 3 bases and J dropped 1; count of bases not matched to a gene: 4. Per the germline V gene, CDR1 is KGHSH and CDR2 is LQKENI. This CDR3 region has 16 residues. The J gene is TRBJ1-5, the V gene TRBV18; 9 bases map to TRBD1. Sequenced input: peripheral blood. This clonotype originated in a young woman with COVID-19, enrolled during active disease. CDR3 loop: CASSPDRGNSNQPQHF. The CDR3 DNA is TGTGCCAGCTCACCGGACAGGGGAAACAGCAATCAGCCCCAGCATTTT.